Presented here are 32 T cell receptor beta chains from one specimen sequenced in a study of shared clonotypes between healthy human individuals. CD45RO-negative, CCR7-positively selected cells formed the naive CD8 fraction, excluding terminally differentiated effector memory CD45RA+ cells. The protocol was immunoSEQ multiplex PCR, while the TCRdb copy is restricted to in-frame clones and leaves out a portion. Among about 700,000 clones listed, about 91% were seen once. Specimen: naive CD8+ T cells sorted from blood. These receptors came from a man aged 25 to 40 in good health.

This chain uses TRBV19 with TRBJ2-1, with D perhaps matching TRBD1 (6 bases). Germline assignment: CDR1 LNHDA and CDR2 SQIVND (reference sequence). The CDR3 is 13 residues long. V was shortened by 3 bases and J by 5 bases, with 8 bases between the two germline ends. The CDR3 loop reads CASSMSGDNEQFF. In DNA, the CDR3 is TGTGCCAGTAGTATGTCAGGGGACAATGAGCAGTTCTTC.

The CDR3 DNA sequence: TGTGCCAGCAGCCTAAACACCGGGGAGCTGTTTTTT. Translating gives CASSLNTGELFF. The V call is TRBV11-1, the J call TRBJ2-2; the D is unclear. Trimming cost V 5 bases and J 2 bases, with 3 bases left between them. The CDR3 consists of 12 residues. CDR1 and CDR2 from the germline V gene are SGHAT and FQDESV (reference sequence).

The J gene is TRBJ2-5, the V gene TRBV19, with TRBD1 identical over 7 bases. J was trimmed by 4 bases and V by 5 bases; bases with no gene match: 4. Germline assignment: CDR1 LNHDA and CDR2 SQIVND (reference sequence). CDR3 length equals 13 residues. This CDR3 reads CASSVTGAETQYF. In DNA form, the CDR3 reads TGTGCCAGTAGTGTCACAGGGGCAGAGACCCAGTACTTC.

The rearrangement uses TRBV15 and TRBJ2-5; D call uncertain. Germline loops: CDR1 LNHNV, CDR2 YYDKDF (reference sequence). The CDR3 totals 17 residues. With 0 bases removed from V and 0 bases from J, the gap between germline ends came to 14 bases. CDR3 bases: TGTGCCACCAGCAGAGATTTGGGCAACGCCAACCAAGAGACCCAGTACTTC. This translates into CATSRDLGNANQETQYF.

In its sample, this clone was seen a few times. The V and J genes are TRBV5-5 and TRBJ2-5, with 7 nucleotides matching TRBD1. The germline gives CDR1 SGHKS, CDR2 YYEKEE (reference sequence). The CDR3 extends over 14 amino acids. The V and J ends lost 1 base and 5 bases, in that order; junction bases with no gene match: 5. The CDR3 nucleotides read TGTGCCAGCAGCTTGACAGGGGCCTGGGAGACCCAGTACTTC. It yields the protein CASSLTGAWETQYF.

This chain links TRBV6-6 with TRBJ1-1; the D is unclear. The germline V and J ends were trimmed by 8 bases and 1 base, with 5 bases remaining between them. The CDR3 loop spans 11 amino acids. Germline lookup yields CDR1 MNHNY and CDR2 SVGAGI (reference sequence). The chain's CDR3 is CASPGNTEAFF. The CDR3 DNA sequence: TGTGCCAGCCCCGGGAACACTGAAGCTTTCTTT.

The rearrangement uses TRBV27 and TRBJ1-1; possible D gene TRBD1, 5 bases. V dropped 5 bases and J dropped 0 bases, with 7 bases sitting between them. The CDR3 sequence is 13 residues long. Per germline, CDR1 MNHEY and CDR2 SMNVEV (reference sequence). For the CDR3, the DNA is TGTGCCAGCAGTGCAGGGATGAACACTGAAGCTTTCTTT. It encodes CASSAGMNTEAFF.

The V gene is TRBV27, the J gene TRBJ1-2; D is uncertain. Per germline, CDR1 MNHEY and CDR2 SMNVEV (reference sequence). The CDR3 totals 16 residues. V lost 8 bases and J 1 base, leaving 20 bases between the germline ends. In DNA form, the CDR3 reads TGTGCCAGCGGCGGTGGCTGGCCTGAGATTAACTATGGCTACACCTTC. Its protein is CASGGGWPEINYGYTF.

The chain couples TRBV7-8 to TRBJ1-4; 9 bases agree with TRBD1. The CDR3 has 17 amino acids. CDR1 and CDR2 (germline): SGHVS, FQNEAQ. V gave up 3 bases and J gave up 0 bases; unmatched junction bases: 5. The CDR3 spells CASSFGGQGTTNEKLFF. The CDR3 nucleotides are TGTGCCAGCAGCTTTGGGGGACAGGGAACAACTAATGAAAAACTGTTTTTT.

The CDR3, as DNA: TGTGCCAGTAGTATACGAGGCAGCTCAAGATACGAGCAGTACTTC. Amino acids: CASSIRGSSRYEQYF. The chain couples TRBV19 to TRBJ2-7, with D unresolved. V was pared by 2 bases and J by 4 bases, with 15 bases between. CDR3 length: 15 amino acids. Germline loops: CDR1 LNHDA, CDR2 SQIVND (reference sequence).

The chain links TRBV30 to TRBJ2-7, with D possibly TRBD2 on 6 matching bases. This CDR3 has 22 amino acids. Trimming pared 0 bases from V and 2 bases from J, leaving 35 bases between. CDR1 is GTSNPN and CDR2 is SVGIG in the germline V gene (reference sequence). CDR3: CAWSVRMLGSQEASVNAYEQYF. CDR3 DNA sequence: TGTGCCTGGAGTGTACGAATGTTGGGAAGCCAGGAGGCTAGCGTGAACGCCTACGAGCAGTACTTC.

The genes are TRBV7-2 and TRBJ2-2, with 16 bases aligning to TRBD2. V was pared by 6 bases and J by 5 bases, with 6 bases of the junction left unmatched. The CDR3 extends over 17 amino acids. Germline values: CDR1 SGHTA, CDR2 FQGNSA. In DNA, the CDR3 is TGTGCCAGCAGTAAGGGACTAGCGGGAGGGTTAACCGGGGAGCTGTTTTTT. Translation gives CASSKGLAGGLTGELFF.

The chain joins TRBV19 to TRBJ2-1; TRBD2 matches 14 bases. There are 14 residues in the CDR3. Germline CDR1 is LNHDA and CDR2 is SQIVND (reference sequence). The V segment lost 7 bases and the J segment 9 bases; nucleotides outside the gene matches: 5. The CDR3 reads CASKGTSGRGEQFF. For the CDR3, the DNA is TGTGCCAGTAAGGGGACTAGCGGGAGAGGTGAGCAGTTCTTC.

This clone was seen more than once but under ten times. The chain carries TRBV2 and TRBJ2-1; 7 nucleotides align to TRBD2. Germline V CDR1 and CDR2: SNHLY, FYNNEI. V was clipped by 7 bases and J by 4 bases; unmatched bases: 4. The CDR3 is 13 residues long. In DNA, the CDR3 is TGTGCCAGCATGTCTAGCGGTTACAATGAGCAGTTCTTC. Translation gives CASMSSGYNEQFF.

The gene calls are TRBV4-1 and TRBJ2-1; the match to TRBD2 covers 7 bases. CDR1 is MGHRA, CDR2 YSYEKL, per germline. This CDR3 comprises 15 residues. J gave up 6 bases and V 8 bases, and 13 bases lay outside the gene matches. The CDR3 DNA is TGCGCCAGCGGCCTGGGGGGGAGGGCCGCCAATGAGCAGTTCTTC. Translation: CASGLGGRAANEQFF.

The chain uses TRBV6-5 and TRBJ1-2; no definite D call. This CDR3 contains 15 residues. Germline V gene lookup returns CDR1 MNHEY and CDR2 SVGAGI. V was shortened by 0 bases and J by 6 bases, with 14 bases between the two germline ends. CDR3 amino acids: CASSYSTAGRNGYTF. In DNA, the CDR3 is TGTGCCAGCAGTTACTCGACTGCCGGAAGAAATGGCTACACCTTC.

The V call is TRBV7-9, the J call TRBJ2-5; maybe TRBD1 (6 bases). The CDR3 is 15 residues long. V was trimmed by 5 bases and J by 2 bases, leaving 15 bases between them. Germline V gene data show CDR1 as SEHNR and CDR2 as FQNEAQ (reference sequence). In DNA form, the CDR3 reads TGTGCCAGCAGCACCCGACAGGATTTACAAGAGACCCAGTACTTC. Translating it yields CASSTRQDLQETQYF.

The chain carries TRBV7-8 and TRBJ2-1; TRBD2 matches 11 bases. The CDR3 spans 19 residues. Germline CDR1 SGHVS, CDR2 FQNEAQ. V was pared by 2 bases and J by 3 bases, with 12 bases of the junction left unmatched. The CDR3 spells CASSLRPPSGTSGYNEQFF. The CDR3 nucleotides read TGTGCCAGCAGCTTAAGGCCGCCCTCCGGGACTAGCGGCTACAATGAGCAGTTCTTC.

The rearrangement uses TRBV6-1 and TRBJ2-5; D remains unclear. V was pared by 3 bases and J by 5 bases, with 4 bases between. The CDR3 loop spans 11 amino acids. The germline CDR1 and CDR2 sequences are MNHNS and SASEGT. CDR3 bases: TGTGCCAGCAGTGATTTTGAGACCCAGTACTTC. As protein: CASSDFETQYF.

The chain carries TRBV13 and TRBJ2-3; 12 nucleotides line up with TRBD2. The V and J ends lost 5 bases and 4 bases, in that order; junction bases with no gene match: 4. The CDR3 loop spans 15 amino acids. Germline V gene data show CDR1 as PRHDT and CDR2 as FYEKMQ (reference sequence). The CDR3 DNA reads as TGTGCCAGCAGCCTAGCGGGAGGGATCGCAGATACGCAGTATTTT. It translates to CASSLAGGIADTQYF.

In regard to this clone: At the DNA level, this CDR3 is encoded by other sequences in the same sample as well. J is TRBJ2-7 and V is TRBV7-9, with D tentatively TRBD1 (5 bases). The CDR3 totals 13 residues. The ends were cut back, 5 bases at V and 2 bases at J, with 10 bases in the middle. Germline V gene data show CDR1 as SEHNR and CDR2 as FQNEAQ (reference sequence). CDR3 residues: CASSPDSTYEQYF. CDR3 nucleotide sequence: TGTGCCAGCAGCCCCGACAGCACCTACGAGCAGTACTTC.

J is TRBJ2-4 and V is TRBV10-3; D may be TRBD1 or TRBD2 (6 bases each). Germline V gene sequence: CDR1 ENHRY, CDR2 SYGVKD. Trimming stripped 10 bases from V and 2 bases from J, with 27 bases between. CDR3 size: 18 residues. The CDR3 bases are TGTGCCACATCGGGACTCCTCCAAGGGGGTTCCCCCAAAAACATTCAGTACTTC. It yields the protein CATSGLLQGGSPKNIQYF.

In this sample, this clone turned up once. The chain is built from TRBV5-4 and TRBJ2-3; D ambiguous. The CDR3 extends over 13 amino acids. Trimming took 5 bases from V and 2 from J, leaving 9 bases between them. Germline-derived CDR1 and CDR2 are SGHNT and YYREEE (reference sequence). CDR3: CASRPENTDTQYF. Written as DNA, the CDR3 is TGTGCCAGCAGACCGGAAAACACAGATACGCAGTATTTT.

The chain uses TRBV6-5 and TRBJ2-3; D not resolved. Germline CDR1 and CDR2: MNHEY and SVGAGI. V shed 3 bases and J shed 0 bases, with 4 bases lying between them. This CDR3 comprises 13 residues. This CDR3 reads CASSYISTDTQYF. DNA for the CDR3: TGTGCCAGCAGTTATATTAGCACAGATACGCAGTATTTT.

The DNA for the CDR3 is TGTGCCAGCAAGGGTTTGCGGGAGGGCTCCTACAATGAGCAGTTCTTC. Translating it yields CASKGLREGSYNEQFF. This sequence joins TRBV2 and TRBJ2-1, with TRBD2 matching 9 bases. From germline, CDR1 is SNHLY and CDR2 FYNNEI. CDR3 length: 16 amino acids. The trim removed 7 bases at V and 0 bases at J, leaving 7 bases unmatched. Drawing the rest from reference TRBV2 and TRBJ2-1, the complete variable domain is EPEVTQTPSHQVTQMGQEVILRCVPISNHLYFYWYRQILGQKVEFLVSFYNNEISEKSEIFDDQFSVERPDGSNFTLKIRSTKLEDSAMYFCASKGLREGSYNEQFFGPGTRLTVL.

CDR3 loop: CASTPRQGFYEQYF. CDR3 coding DNA: TGTGCCAGCACCCCACGACAGGGGTTCTACGAGCAGTACTTC. This chain connects TRBV6-6 to TRBJ2-7; 8 bases match TRBD1. The junction had 8 bases not matched to a gene; V was cut back by 7 bases and J by 3 bases. The CDR3 contains 14 residues. Germline assignment: CDR1 MNHNY and CDR2 SVGAGI (reference sequence).

This chain's CDR3 is CASSVDSPGYGEQFF. CDR3 nucleotides: TGTGCCAGCAGCGTAGATTCACCGGGGTATGGTGAGCAGTTCTTC. The chain links TRBV9 to TRBJ2-1, with D maybe TRBD2 (5 bases). The CDR3 extends over 15 amino acids. Germline CDR1 SGDLS, CDR2 YYNGEE. V was trimmed by 0 bases and J by 9 bases, leaving 16 bases between them.

The CDR3, as DNA: TGTGCCAGCAGCTCGAGGACCCAAGAGACCCAGTACTTC. It encodes CASSSRTQETQYF. This chain joins TRBV7-7 and TRBJ2-5; no clear D gene. The V end was cut by 4 bases, the J end by 1 base, with 7 bases between. CDR3 length: 13 amino acids. Per the germline V gene, CDR1 is SSHAT and CDR2 is FNYEAQ (reference sequence).

The chain joins TRBV2 to TRBJ2-1; D is tentatively TRBD1 or TRBD2 (5 bases each). Trimming removed 9 bases at V and 1 base at J, with 10 bases between. Germline CDR1 and CDR2: SNHLY and FYNNEI. This CDR3 spans 13 amino acids. The CDR3 coding sequence is TGTGCCAGAGGGGACGGGTCCTACAATGAGCAGTTCTTC. This codes for CARGDGSYNEQFF.

The chain employs TRBV7-9 and TRBJ2-1; D unresolved. V lost 5 bases and J lost 1, with 15 bases in between. The CDR3 totals 16 residues. The germline V gene encodes CDR1 SEHNR and CDR2 FQNEAQ (reference sequence). The DNA for the CDR3 is TGTGCCAGCAGCCCCCCGTCAACGTTATCCTACAATGAGCAGTTCTTC. Protein sequence: CASSPPSTLSYNEQFF.

This chain uses TRBV5-4 with TRBJ2-1, with D possibly being TRBD2 (6 bases). From germline, CDR1 is SGHNT and CDR2 YYREEE (reference sequence). The ends were cut back, 4 bases at V and 1 base at J, with 15 bases in the middle. This CDR3 spans 16 amino acids. The CDR3 is CASSPLGEVSYNEQFF. CDR3 DNA: TGTGCCAGCAGCCCCTTAGGGGAGGTGTCCTACAATGAGCAGTTCTTC.

The V gene is TRBV29-1, the J gene TRBJ2-7, with 9 bases fitting TRBD1. Germline values: CDR1 SQVTM, CDR2 ANQGSEA. V dropped 5 bases and J dropped 4; count of bases not matched to a gene: 6. The CDR3 runs to 13 residues. DNA for the CDR3: TGCAGCGTTTCGGGACAGGGTGGTTACGAGCAGTACTTC. As protein: CSVSGQGGYEQYF.